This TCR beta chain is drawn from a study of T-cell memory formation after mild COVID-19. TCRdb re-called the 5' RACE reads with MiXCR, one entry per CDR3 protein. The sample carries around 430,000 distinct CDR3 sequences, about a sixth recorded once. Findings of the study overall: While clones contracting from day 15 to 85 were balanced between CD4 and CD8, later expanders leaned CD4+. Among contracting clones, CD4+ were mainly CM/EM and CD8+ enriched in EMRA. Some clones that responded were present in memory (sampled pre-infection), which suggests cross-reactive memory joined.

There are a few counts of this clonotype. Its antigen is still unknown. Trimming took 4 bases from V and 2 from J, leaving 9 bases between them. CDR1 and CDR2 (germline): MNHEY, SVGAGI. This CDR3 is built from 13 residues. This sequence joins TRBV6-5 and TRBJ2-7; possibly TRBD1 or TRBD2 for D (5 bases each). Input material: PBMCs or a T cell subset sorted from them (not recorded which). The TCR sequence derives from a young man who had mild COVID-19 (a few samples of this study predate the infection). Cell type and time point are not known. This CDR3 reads CASSLGDAYEQYF. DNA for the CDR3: TGTGCCAGCAGTTTGGGGGATGCCTACGAGCAGTACTTC.